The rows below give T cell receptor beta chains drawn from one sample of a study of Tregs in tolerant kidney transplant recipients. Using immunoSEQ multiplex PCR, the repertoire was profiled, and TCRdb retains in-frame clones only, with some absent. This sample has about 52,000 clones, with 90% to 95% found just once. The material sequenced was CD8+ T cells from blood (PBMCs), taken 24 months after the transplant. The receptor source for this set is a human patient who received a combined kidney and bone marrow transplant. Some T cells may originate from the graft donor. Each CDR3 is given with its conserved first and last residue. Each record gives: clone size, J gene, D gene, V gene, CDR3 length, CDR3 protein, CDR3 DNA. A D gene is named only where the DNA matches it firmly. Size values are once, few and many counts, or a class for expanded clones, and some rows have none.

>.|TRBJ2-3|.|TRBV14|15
CASSQGGAKTDTQYF
TGTGCCAGCAGCCAAGGGGGAGCGAAGACAGATACGCAGTATTTT
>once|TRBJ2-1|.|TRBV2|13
CASSAVSSPEQFF
TGTGCCAGCAGTGCGGTTTCTAGCCCCGAGCAGTTCTTC
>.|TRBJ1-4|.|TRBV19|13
CASSFGRGEKLFF
TGTGCCAGTAGCTTTGGGCGGGGTGAAAAACTGTTTTTT
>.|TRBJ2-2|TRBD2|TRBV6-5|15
CASKGLAGKAGELFF
TGTGCCAGCAAAGGACTAGCGGGGAAGGCCGGGGAGCTGTTTTTT
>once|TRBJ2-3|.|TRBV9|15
CASSVVGGDSDTQYF
TGTGCCAGCAGCGTAGTGGGAGGAGACTCAGATACGCAGTATTTT
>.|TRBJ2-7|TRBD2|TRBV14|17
CASSQGPAGLAEYEQYF
TGTGCCAGCAGCCAAGGCCCCGCCGGACTAGCGGAATACGAGCAGTACTTC
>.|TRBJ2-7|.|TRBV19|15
CASSISGRRSYEQYF
TGTGCCAGTAGTATATCAGGGAGGCGATCCTACGAGCAGTACTTC
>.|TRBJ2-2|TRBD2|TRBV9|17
CASSVGIAGGRAGELFF
TGTGCCAGCAGCGTAGGCATAGCGGGAGGTAGGGCCGGGGAGCTGTTTTTT
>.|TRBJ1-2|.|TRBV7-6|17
CASSLGWMKRRYYGYTF
TGTGCCAGCAGCTTAGGTTGGATGAAGCGCCGCTACTATGGCTACACCTTC
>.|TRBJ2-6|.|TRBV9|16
CASSVGRRSGANVLTF
TGTGCCAGCAGCGTAGGGCGGAGATCTGGGGCCAACGTCCTGACTTTC
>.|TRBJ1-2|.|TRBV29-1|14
CSVEAPDRAYGYTF
TGCAGCGTTGAAGCCCCTGACAGAGCCTATGGCTACACCTTC
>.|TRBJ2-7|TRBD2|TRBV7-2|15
CASSLVGAGTYEQYF
TGTGCCAGCAGCTTAGTAGGAGCGGGGACCTACGAGCAGTACTTC
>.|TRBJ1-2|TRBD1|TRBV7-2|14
CASSILQGAYGYTF
TGTGCCAGCAGCATCCTACAGGGGGCGTATGGCTACACCTTC
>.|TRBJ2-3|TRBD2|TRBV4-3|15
CASSHGGVGGYTQYF
TGCGCCAGCAGCCATGGGGGGGTAGGAGGGTATACGCAGTATTTT
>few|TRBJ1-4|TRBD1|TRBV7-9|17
CASSFTRQGSLNEKLFF
TGTGCCAGCAGCTTTACCCGACAGGGATCCTTAAATGAAAAACTGTTTTTT
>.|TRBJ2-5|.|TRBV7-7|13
CASSSGLTETQYF
TGTGCCAGCAGCTCCGGGTTGACAGAGACCCAGTACTTC
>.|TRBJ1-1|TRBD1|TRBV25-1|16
CASSEYLEGAGTEAFF
TGTGCCAGCAGTGAATATCTGGAGGGGGCAGGGACTGAAGCTTTCTTT
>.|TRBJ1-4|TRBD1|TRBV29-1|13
CSAWTGNNEKLFF
TGCAGCGCATGGACAGGGAACAATGAAAAACTGTTTTTT
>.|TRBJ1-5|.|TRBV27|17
CASSIRTDLYSNQPQHF
TGTGCCAGCAGCATAAGGACAGATTTATATAGCAATCAGCCCCAGCATTTT
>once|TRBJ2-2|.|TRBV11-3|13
CASSLGAAGELFF
TGTGCCAGCAGCTTAGGAGCGGCAGGGGAGCTGTTTTTT
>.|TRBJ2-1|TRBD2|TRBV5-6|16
CASSFGAGGPVGEQFF
TGTGCCAGCAGCTTTGGAGCGGGAGGGCCAGTGGGTGAGCAGTTCTTC
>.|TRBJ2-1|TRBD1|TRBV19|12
CASSWTGLGQFF
TGTGCCAGTAGCTGGACAGGTCTGGGGCAGTTCTTC
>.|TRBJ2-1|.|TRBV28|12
CASSPRVHEQFF
TGTGCCAGCAGTCCGAGGGTTCATGAGCAGTTCTTC
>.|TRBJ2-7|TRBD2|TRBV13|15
CASSPGVAGNYEQYF
TGTGCCAGCAGCCCCGGGGTAGCGGGGAACTACGAGCAGTACTTC
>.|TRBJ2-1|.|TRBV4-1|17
CASSPLVGRVSYNEQFF
TGCGCCAGCAGCCCACTGGTAGGGAGAGTATCCTACAATGAGCAGTTCTTC
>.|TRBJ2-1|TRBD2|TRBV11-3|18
CASRPIPGLAEVYNEQFF
TGTGCCAGCAGACCGATCCCGGGACTAGCGGAAGTTTACAATGAGCAGTTCTTC
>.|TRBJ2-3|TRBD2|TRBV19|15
CASSMYSGGGDTQYF
TGTGCCAGTAGTATGTATAGCGGGGGGGGAGATACGCAGTATTTT
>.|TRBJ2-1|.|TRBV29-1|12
CSVEPKEDEQFF
TGCAGCGTTGAACCTAAAGAAGATGAGCAGTTCTTC
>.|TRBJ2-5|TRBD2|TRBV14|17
CASSQDPASGLQETQYF
TGTGCCAGCAGCCAAGATCCGGCTAGCGGGTTACAAGAGACCCAGTACTTC
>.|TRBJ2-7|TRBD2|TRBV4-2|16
CASSPGRSGRAGEQYF
TGTGCCAGCAGCCCAGGGAGGAGCGGGAGGGCCGGGGAGCAGTACTTC
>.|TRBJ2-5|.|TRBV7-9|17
CASSLVPLSSGYTTQYF
TGTGCCAGCAGCTTAGTCCCGCTCTCTAGTGGTTATACGACCCAGTACTTC
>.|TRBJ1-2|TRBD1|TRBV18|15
CASSPPPGGYYGYTF
TGTGCCAGCTCACCCCCCCCAGGGGGGTACTATGGCTACACCTTC
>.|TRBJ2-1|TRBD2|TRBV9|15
CASSDWTSGYNEQFF
TGTGCCAGCAGCGATTGGACTAGCGGGTACAATGAGCAGTTCTTC
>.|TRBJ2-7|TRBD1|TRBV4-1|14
CASSLWQGAYEQYF
TGCGCCAGCAGCCTGTGGCAGGGGGCCTACGAGCAGTACTTC
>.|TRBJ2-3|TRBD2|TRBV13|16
CASSIVAGAHTDTQYF
TGTGCCAGCAGCATAGTAGCGGGGGCTCACACAGATACGCAGTATTTT
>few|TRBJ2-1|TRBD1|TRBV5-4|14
CASSLGGGHNEQFF
TGTGCCAGCAGCTTGGGAGGGGGCCACAATGAGCAGTTCTTC
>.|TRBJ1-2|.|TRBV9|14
CASSVGGRVYGYTF
TGTGCCAGCAGCGTAGGGGGGCGCGTCTATGGCTACACCTTC
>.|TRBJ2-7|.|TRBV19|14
CASSISGQLYEQYF
TGTGCCAGTAGTATATCGGGACAACTCTACGAGCAGTACTTC
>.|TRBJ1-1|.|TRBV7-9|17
CASSLPMREVGNTEAFF
TGTGCCAGCAGCTTACCCATGAGGGAGGTGGGGAACACTGAAGCTTTCTTT
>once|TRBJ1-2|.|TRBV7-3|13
CASSQGAGDGYTF
TGTGCCAGCAGCCAAGGGGCAGGGGATGGCTACACCTTC
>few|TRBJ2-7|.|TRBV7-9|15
CASSLESGGYYEQYF
TGTGCCAGCAGCTTAGAATCCGGGGGTTACTACGAGCAGTACTTC
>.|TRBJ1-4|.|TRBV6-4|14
CASSDQGTNEKLFF
TGTGCCAGCAGTGATCAGGGGACTAATGAAAAACTGTTTTTT
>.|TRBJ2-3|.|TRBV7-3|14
CASSSSGSADTQYF
TGTGCCAGCAGCTCCTCGGGTAGCGCAGATACGCAGTATTTT
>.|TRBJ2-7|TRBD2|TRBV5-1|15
CASSLASGISYEQYF
TGCGCCAGCAGCTTGGCTAGCGGGATCTCCTACGAGCAGTACTTC
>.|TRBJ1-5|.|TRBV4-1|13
CASSQILNQPQHF
TGCGCCAGCAGCCAAATTCTAAATCAGCCCCAGCATTTT